These T cell receptor beta chains were read from a single sample in a study of patients and donors after allogeneic stem cell transplantation. TCRdb re-called the RT-PCR reads through MiXCR, storing one row per CDR3 protein. The sample consists of approximately 90,000 distinct CDR3 sequences, approximately 5.2% of them appearing once. Specimen: blood, either unsorted or a sorted T cell fraction (not recorded which). The receptor source for this set is a human donor who was either an allogeneic HSCT recipient or a stem cell or donor lymphocyte infusion donor (not recorded which). It is not recorded whose cells these are; they may come from a transplant donor. Each CDR3 is given with its conserved first and last residue. The D gene is left open where the match is weak. The size field is filled for only some rows; it gives once, few, many or a size class.

d_gene: TRBD2
j_gene: TRBJ2-7
v_gene: TRBV27
abundance: few
CDR3aa: CASSIRGLAGVKYEQYF
CDR3nt: TGTGCCAGCAGTATCAGGGGGCTAGCGGGAGTTAAATACGAGCAGTACTTC

d_gene: .
j_gene: TRBJ2-7
v_gene: TRBV3-1
abundance: .
CDR3aa: CASSQNPGARDEQYF
CDR3nt: TGTGCCAGCAGCCAAAATCCGGGGGCCCGGGACGAGCAGTACTTC

d_gene: TRBD1
j_gene: TRBJ1-1
v_gene: TRBV7-9
abundance: many
CDR3aa: CASSRQGGNTEAFF
CDR3nt: TGTGCCAGCAGCCGACAGGGGGGGAACACTGAAGCTTTCTTT

d_gene: .
j_gene: TRBJ1-6
v_gene: TRBV6-1
abundance: few
CDR3aa: CASSEADSAGSPLHF
CDR3nt: TGTGCCAGCAGTGAAGCCGACAGTGCGGGTTCACCCCTCCACTTT

d_gene: .
j_gene: TRBJ1-1
v_gene: TRBV2
abundance: many
CDR3aa: CASSEAFGQNTEAFF
CDR3nt: TGTGCCAGCAGTGAAGCTTTTGGACAAAACACTGAAGCTTTCTTT

d_gene: .
j_gene: TRBJ2-1
v_gene: TRBV3-1
abundance: many
CDR3aa: CASSPQLQRGNEQFF
CDR3nt: TGTGCCAGCAGCCCGCAACTCCAGCGAGGCAATGAGCAGTTCTTC

d_gene: .
j_gene: TRBJ2-1
v_gene: TRBV29-1
abundance: many
CDR3aa: CSAYKEGNEQFF
CDR3nt: TGCAGCGCATACAAAGAAGGCAATGAGCAGTTCTTC

d_gene: .
j_gene: TRBJ1-3
v_gene: TRBV6-1
abundance: many
CDR3aa: CASSELQLTGNTIYF
CDR3nt: TGTGCCAGCAGTGAATTGCAGCTGACTGGAAACACCATATATTTT

d_gene: TRBD2
j_gene: TRBJ2-1
v_gene: TRBV28
abundance: .
CDR3aa: CASGLTSGRARGNEQFF
CDR3nt: TGTGCCAGCGGCTTGACTAGCGGGAGGGCAAGGGGCAATGAGCAGTTCTTC

d_gene: .
j_gene: TRBJ2-1
v_gene: TRBV2
abundance: .
CDR3aa: CASSQRPTSGEQFF
CDR3nt: TGTGCCAGCAGCCAACGCCCAACTTCTGGGGAGCAGTTCTTC

d_gene: .
j_gene: TRBJ1-5
v_gene: TRBV5-1
abundance: many
CDR3aa: CASSLAGDKYQPQHF
CDR3nt: TGCGCCAGCAGCTTGGCCGGGGACAAATATCAGCCCCAGCATTTT

d_gene: .
j_gene: TRBJ1-5
v_gene: TRBV30
abundance: .
CDR3aa: CAWSGESRQPQHF
CDR3nt: TGTGCCTGGAGTGGGGAGTCAAGGCAGCCCCAGCATTTT

d_gene: .
j_gene: TRBJ1-2
v_gene: TRBV6-1
abundance: many
CDR3aa: CASSEVVTGYGYTF
CDR3nt: TGTGCCAGCAGTGAAGTGGTTACAGGCTATGGCTACACCTTC

d_gene: .
j_gene: TRBJ1-1
v_gene: TRBV6-5
abundance: many
CDR3aa: CASSYSRGARMNTEAFF
CDR3nt: TGTGCCAGCAGTTACTCTAGAGGGGCCCGGATGAACACTGAAGCTTTCTTT

d_gene: .
j_gene: TRBJ2-1
v_gene: TRBV20-1
abundance: many
CDR3aa: CSARDRTPGVSSYNEQFF
CDR3nt: TGCAGTGCTAGAGATCGGACCCCCGGGGTGAGCTCCTACAATGAGCAGTTCTTC

d_gene: TRBD1
j_gene: TRBJ1-6
v_gene: TRBV9
abundance: many
CDR3aa: CASSPRDSNSPLHF
CDR3nt: TGTGCCAGCAGCCCCCGGGACAGTAATTCACCCCTCCACTTT

d_gene: .
j_gene: TRBJ2-1
v_gene: TRBV14
abundance: many
CDR3aa: CASSPLGGPYNEQFF
CDR3nt: TGTGCCAGCAGCCCCCTCGGGGGTCCCTACAATGAGCAGTTCTTC

d_gene: .
j_gene: TRBJ2-5
v_gene: TRBV2
abundance: many
CDR3aa: CASSSEETQYF
CDR3nt: TGTGCCAGCAGCTCCGAAGAGACCCAGTACTTC

d_gene: .
j_gene: TRBJ2-7
v_gene: TRBV18
abundance: many
CDR3aa: CASSPAGISYEQYF
CDR3nt: TGTGCCAGCTCACCGGCCGGGATCTCCTACGAGCAGTACTTC

d_gene: .
j_gene: TRBJ1-5
v_gene: TRBV18
abundance: many
CDR3aa: CASSPRNGRGNQPQHF
CDR3nt: TGTGCCAGCTCACCACGGAACGGGAGAGGCAATCAGCCCCAGCATTTT

d_gene: TRBD2
j_gene: TRBJ2-5
v_gene: TRBV7-8
abundance: many
CDR3aa: CASSLALLAGARGETQYF
CDR3nt: TGTGCCAGCAGCTTAGCGCTCCTAGCGGGGGCCCGAGGAGAGACCCAGTACTTC

d_gene: .
j_gene: TRBJ1-5
v_gene: TRBV20-1
abundance: many
CDR3aa: CSAFTPGPNQPQHF
CDR3nt: TGCAGTGCTTTTACCCCGGGACCTAATCAGCCCCAGCATTTT

d_gene: .
j_gene: TRBJ2-7
v_gene: TRBV20-1
abundance: many
CDR3aa: CSARGYRNSYEQYF
CDR3nt: TGCAGTGCTAGAGGCTATCGGAATTCCTACGAGCAGTACTTC

d_gene: .
j_gene: TRBJ2-3
v_gene: TRBV4-2
abundance: many
CDR3aa: CASSQGSRPDTQYF
CDR3nt: TGTGCCAGCAGCCAAGGTTCTAGACCAGATACGCAGTATTTT

d_gene: .
j_gene: TRBJ1-1
v_gene: TRBV27
abundance: many
CDR3aa: CASIPRVGVTEAFF
CDR3nt: TGTGCCAGTATACCCCGGGTGGGTGTCACTGAAGCTTTCTTT

d_gene: .
j_gene: TRBJ1-6
v_gene: TRBV5-1
abundance: many
CDR3aa: CASSGAEGNSPLHF
CDR3nt: TGCGCCAGCAGCGGCGCAGAAGGTAATTCACCCCTCCACTTT

d_gene: TRBD1
j_gene: TRBJ2-5
v_gene: TRBV29-1
abundance: many
CDR3aa: CSAGTGEEETQYF
CDR3nt: TGCAGCGCAGGGACAGGGGAGGAAGAGACCCAGTACTTC

d_gene: .
j_gene: TRBJ2-1
v_gene: TRBV20-1
abundance: many
CDR3aa: CSATHFRNYNEQFF
CDR3nt: TGCAGTGCTACACACTTCCGAAACTACAATGAGCAGTTCTTC

d_gene: TRBD1
j_gene: TRBJ1-1
v_gene: TRBV4-2
abundance: many
CDR3aa: CASSQDLDRGKAFF
CDR3nt: TGTGCCAGCAGCCAAGATTTGGACAGGGGTAAAGCTTTCTTT

d_gene: .
j_gene: TRBJ1-1
v_gene: TRBV30
abundance: .
CDR3aa: CAWSGPSGVTEAFF
CDR3nt: TGTGCCTGGAGTGGGCCGAGCGGAGTCACTGAAGCTTTCTTT

d_gene: TRBD2
j_gene: TRBJ2-7
v_gene: TRBV6-1
abundance: many
CDR3aa: CASRLAANAYSYEQYF
CDR3nt: TGTGCCAGTAGACTAGCGGCGAACGCTTACTCCTACGAGCAGTACTTC

d_gene: .
j_gene: TRBJ1-2
v_gene: TRBV12-3/TRBV12-4
abundance: many
CDR3aa: CASSSDSYGYTF
CDR3nt: TGTGCCAGCAGTTCTGACAGCTATGGCTACACCTTC

d_gene: .
j_gene: TRBJ2-2
v_gene: TRBV5-1
abundance: many
CDR3aa: CASSSLSIQGAGELFF
CDR3nt: TGCGCCAGCAGCTCTTTAAGCATACAGGGAGCCGGGGAGCTGTTTTTT

d_gene: .
j_gene: TRBJ1-2
v_gene: TRBV19
abundance: few
CDR3aa: CASSIGPESWDYGYTF
CDR3nt: TGTGCCAGTAGTATAGGACCGGAGTCGTGGGACTATGGCTACACCTTC

d_gene: .
j_gene: TRBJ2-5
v_gene: TRBV29-1
abundance: many
CDR3aa: CSVGETQYF
CDR3nt: TGCAGCGTTGGTGAGACCCAGTACTTC

d_gene: .
j_gene: TRBJ1-1
v_gene: TRBV27
abundance: .
CDR3aa: CASSYRVGTEAFF
CDR3nt: TGTGCCAGCAGTTACAGGGTTGGCACTGAAGCTTTCTTT

d_gene: .
j_gene: TRBJ2-5
v_gene: TRBV2
abundance: many
CDR3aa: CASSEQSQETQYF
CDR3nt: TGTGCCAGCAGTGAACAAAGCCAAGAGACCCAGTACTTC

d_gene: .
j_gene: TRBJ2-3
v_gene: TRBV21-1
abundance: many
CDR3aa: CASSKDAQAGTTDTQYF
CDR3nt: TGTGCCAGCAGCAAAGACGCCCAGGCGGGGACCACAGATACGCAGTATTTT

d_gene: TRBD2
j_gene: TRBJ2-3
v_gene: TRBV25-1
abundance: many
CDR3aa: CASSRLAGGTDTQYF
CDR3nt: TGTGCCAGCAGTAGACTAGCGGGAGGCACAGATACGCAGTATTTT

d_gene: TRBD2
j_gene: TRBJ2-7
v_gene: TRBV5-1
abundance: many
CDR3aa: CASSLEIAGYEQYF
CDR3nt: TGCGCCAGCAGCTTGGAAATAGCGGGCTACGAGCAGTACTTC

d_gene: .
j_gene: TRBJ2-5
v_gene: TRBV20-1
abundance: many
CDR3aa: CSAPNLQETQYF
CDR3nt: TGCAGTGCTCCTAACCTACAAGAGACCCAGTACTTC

d_gene: .
j_gene: TRBJ2-3
v_gene: TRBV11-1
abundance: many
CDR3aa: CASSHIAEASTDTQYF
CDR3nt: TGTGCCAGCAGCCACATAGCGGAGGCTAGCACAGATACGCAGTATTTT

d_gene: .
j_gene: TRBJ1-2
v_gene: TRBV12-3/TRBV12-4
abundance: many
CDR3aa: CASTFTRQENYGYTF
CDR3nt: TGTGCCAGCACTTTTACTCGACAGGAGAACTATGGCTACACCTTC

d_gene: TRBD1
j_gene: TRBJ1-4
v_gene: TRBV7-9
abundance: few
CDR3aa: CASSTRTGGDEKLFF
CDR3nt: TGTGCCAGCAGCACCAGGACAGGGGGAGATGAAAAACTGTTTTTT

d_gene: .
j_gene: TRBJ2-5
v_gene: TRBV20-1
abundance: many
CDR3aa: CSARAQGYGTQYF
CDR3nt: TGCAGTGCTAGAGCGCAGGGCTATGGGACCCAGTACTTC

d_gene: .
j_gene: TRBJ1-1
v_gene: TRBV10-3
abundance: many
CDR3aa: CATKKGRAAPLNTEAFF
CDR3nt: TGTGCCACGAAAAAGGGGAGGGCAGCACCTCTGAACACTGAAGCTTTCTTT

d_gene: .
j_gene: TRBJ2-7
v_gene: TRBV9
abundance: many
CDR3aa: CASSVTSTSYEQYF
CDR3nt: TGTGCCAGCAGCGTTACTTCGACCTCCTACGAGCAGTACTTC

d_gene: .
j_gene: TRBJ2-3
v_gene: TRBV10-2
abundance: many
CDR3aa: CASSESERRPRTDTQYF
CDR3nt: TGCGCCAGCAGTGAATCGGAGCGAAGGCCCCGCACAGATACGCAGTATTTT

d_gene: .
j_gene: TRBJ1-2
v_gene: TRBV2
abundance: many
CDR3aa: CASSHPDTAGYGYTF
CDR3nt: TGTGCCAGCAGTCACCCTGACACGGCGGGCTATGGCTACACCTTC

d_gene: .
j_gene: TRBJ1-2
v_gene: TRBV7-6
abundance: many
CDR3aa: CASSPEHNYGYTF
CDR3nt: TGTGCCAGCAGCCCCGAACATAACTATGGCTACACCTTC

d_gene: .
j_gene: TRBJ2-2
v_gene: TRBV29-1
abundance: many
CDR3aa: CSGALRGGELFF
CDR3nt: TGCAGCGGGGCTCTACGGGGAGGGGAGCTGTTTTTT

d_gene: TRBD1
j_gene: TRBJ1-2
v_gene: TRBV20-1
abundance: many
CDR3aa: CSARDLDRGRGYTF
CDR3nt: TGCAGTGCTAGAGATCTGGACAGGGGACGGGGCTACACCTTC

d_gene: .
j_gene: TRBJ2-1
v_gene: TRBV20-1
abundance: many
CDR3aa: CSAHATTYNEQFF
CDR3nt: TGCAGTGCTCACGCTACTACCTACAATGAGCAGTTCTTC

d_gene: .
j_gene: TRBJ2-1
v_gene: TRBV24-1
abundance: many
CDR3aa: CATSDRREGWGTTYNEQFF
CDR3nt: TGTGCCACCAGTGACCGCAGGGAGGGATGGGGGACAACCTACAATGAGCAGTTCTTC

d_gene: TRBD1
j_gene: TRBJ1-1
v_gene: TRBV5-4
abundance: many
CDR3aa: CASSPRGGLDTEAFF
CDR3nt: TGTGCCAGCAGCCCCAGGGGGGGCTTGGACACTGAAGCTTTCTTT